This T cell receptor (beta chain) was documented in a study of cytomegalovirus exposure and HLA in healthy donors. Use of 60 Vbeta and 13 Jbeta primers characterized the PCR. Measured with immunoSEQ multiplex PCR; TCRdb has only the in-frame clones, and not every one. The sample consists of approximately 160,000 clones, 75% of them appearing once. This CDR3 is built from 12 residues. Germline V gives CDR1 SQVTM, CDR2 ANQGSEA. The germline V and J ends were trimmed by 6 bases and 3 bases, with 10 bases remaining between them. The clonotype originates from a woman aged 45-59 years in good health and CMV-seropositive. Specimen: PBMCs. V is TRBV29-1 and J is TRBJ2-3; D may be TRBD1 (6 bases). CDR3 in DNA: TGCAGCGTCGCTACAGGGACAGATACGCAGTATTTT. Translated, it gives CSVATGTDTQYF.